This T cell receptor beta chain was recovered during a study of blood T cell repertoires in COVID-19. About the study: Some COVID-19 samples were acute and others convalescent; all came from the United States, Italy and Spain.

In the source study's methods: It was from reference gene primer amplification that nucleated cell counts were estimated. Here immunoSEQ multiplex PCR was the method, and the copy in TCRdb shows in-frame clones only, minus some. Clone size and the V and J calls come from that table; the DNA yielded D and trimming. This sample carries 90,000 to 130,000 clones, 76% of them seen once, and the ten largest clones take roughly 3.8%. The CDR3 extends over 16 amino acids. V was clipped by 4 bases and J by 3 bases; unmatched bases: 12. The V gene's germline CDR1 is GTSNPN and CDR2 SVGIG (reference sequence). Sequencing was carried out using peripheral blood. The receptor was isolated from a woman older than 75 with acute or convalescent COVID-19. This chain connects TRBV30 to TRBJ1-2; 9 nucleotides agree with TRBD1. The CDR3 reads CAWNREGTGSYYGYTF. CDR3 bases: TGTGCCTGGAACAGGGAGGGGACAGGGTCGTACTATGGCTACACCTTC.